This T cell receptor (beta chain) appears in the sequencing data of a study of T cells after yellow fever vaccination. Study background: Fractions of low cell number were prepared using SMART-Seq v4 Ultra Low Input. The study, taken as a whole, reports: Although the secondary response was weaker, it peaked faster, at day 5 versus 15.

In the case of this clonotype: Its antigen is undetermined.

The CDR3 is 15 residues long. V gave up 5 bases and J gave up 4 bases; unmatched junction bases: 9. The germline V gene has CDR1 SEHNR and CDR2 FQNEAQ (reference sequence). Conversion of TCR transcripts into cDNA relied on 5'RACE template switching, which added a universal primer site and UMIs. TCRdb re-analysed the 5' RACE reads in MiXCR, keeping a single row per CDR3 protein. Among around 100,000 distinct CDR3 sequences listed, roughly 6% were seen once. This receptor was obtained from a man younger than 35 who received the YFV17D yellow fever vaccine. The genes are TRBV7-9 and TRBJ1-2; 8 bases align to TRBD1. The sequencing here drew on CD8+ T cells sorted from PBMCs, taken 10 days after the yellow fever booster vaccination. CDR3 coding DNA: TGTGCCAGCAGCGGCCGGACAGGGTATCCCTATGGCTACACCTTC. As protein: CASSGRTGYPYGYTF.